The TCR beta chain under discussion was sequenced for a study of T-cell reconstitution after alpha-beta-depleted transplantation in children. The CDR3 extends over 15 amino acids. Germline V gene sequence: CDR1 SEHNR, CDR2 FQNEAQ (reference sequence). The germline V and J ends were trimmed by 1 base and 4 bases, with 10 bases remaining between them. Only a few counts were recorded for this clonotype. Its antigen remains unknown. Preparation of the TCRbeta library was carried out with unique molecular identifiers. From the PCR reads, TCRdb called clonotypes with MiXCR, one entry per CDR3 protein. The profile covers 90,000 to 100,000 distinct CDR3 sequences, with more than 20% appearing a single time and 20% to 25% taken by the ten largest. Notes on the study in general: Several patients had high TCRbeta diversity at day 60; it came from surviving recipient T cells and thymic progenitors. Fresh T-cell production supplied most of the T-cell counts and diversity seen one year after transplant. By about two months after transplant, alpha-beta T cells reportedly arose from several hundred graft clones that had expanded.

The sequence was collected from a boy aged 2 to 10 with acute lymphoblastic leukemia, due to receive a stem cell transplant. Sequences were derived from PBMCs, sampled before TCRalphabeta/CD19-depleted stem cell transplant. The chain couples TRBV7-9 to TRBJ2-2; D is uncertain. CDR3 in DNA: TGTGCCAGCAGCTTAGTGATAGCAGTCACCGGGGAGCTGTTTTTT. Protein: CASSLVIAVTGELFF.